This paragraph covers one TCR beta chain sequence. What it recognizes is unknown. Each CDR3 protein gets one entry after TCRdb re-called the multiplex PCR reads with MiXCR. The sample lists about 100,000 distinct CDR3 sequences; around 21% were seen once. Breast cancer patients provided tissue from their axillary draining lymph nodes. The data are from a study of breast tumors, draining lymph nodes, adjacent tissues. Study-level points and caveats: Findings are consistent with lymph node origin and intratumoral expansion of most tumor T cells. Luminal-like breast cancer showed significantly higher tumor–nontumor repertoire similarity than basal-like. Tumor TCR diversity was below lymph nodes but above nontumor tissue.

The germline CDR1 and CDR2 sequences are MNHNY and SVGAGI (reference sequence). This CDR3 spans 12 amino acids. The sample comprised axillary lymph node tissue. The source of this sequence is a female donor with breast cancer. Some clones in this sample may be carry-over from other donors' samples. The gene calls are TRBV6-6 and TRBJ1-2; D is possibly TRBD1 (5 bases). CDR3 DNA: TGTGCTGTCGGGGGTTCTAACTATGGCTACACCTTC. Residues: CAVGGSNYGYTF.